The sequence of this T cell receptor (beta chain) was determined in a study of somatic mutations in cytotoxic T cells in rheumatoid arthritis. This clone was counted only a few times. The CDR3 consists of 12 residues. Germline CDR1 is SNHLY and CDR2 is FYNNEI. Losses at the gene ends were 6 bases for V and 9 bases for J; bases not matched to a gene: 2. TCRdb keeps only in-frame clones here, not all; method: immunoSEQ multiplex PCR. This table has 6,500 to 7,500 clones, around 87% appearing once. Material: CD8+ T cells sorted from blood. The clonotype originates from a woman in her 70s with rheumatoid arthritis. The chain combines TRBV2 with TRBJ2-1; TRBD1 agrees at 10 bases. CDR3 bases: TGTGCCAGCAGCAGGACAGGGGGTGAGCAGTTCTTC. This encodes CASSRTGGEQFF.